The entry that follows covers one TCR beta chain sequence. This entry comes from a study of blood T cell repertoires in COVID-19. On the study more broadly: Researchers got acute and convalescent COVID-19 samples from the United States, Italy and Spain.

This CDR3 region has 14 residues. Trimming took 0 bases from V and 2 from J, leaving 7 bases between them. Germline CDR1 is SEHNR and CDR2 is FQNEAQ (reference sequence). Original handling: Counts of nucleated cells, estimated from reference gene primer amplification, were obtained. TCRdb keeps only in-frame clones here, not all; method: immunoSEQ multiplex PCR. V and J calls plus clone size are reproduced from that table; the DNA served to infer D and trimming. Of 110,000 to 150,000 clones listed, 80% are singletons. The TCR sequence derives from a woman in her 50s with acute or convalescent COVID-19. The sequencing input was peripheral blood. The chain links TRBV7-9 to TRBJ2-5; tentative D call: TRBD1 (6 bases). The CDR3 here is CASSLATGQETQYF. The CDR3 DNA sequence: TGTGCCAGCAGCTTAGCGACAGGTCAAGAGACCCAGTACTTC.